Sequencing of this T cell receptor (beta chain) was carried out in a study of T cell repertoires in cytomegalovirus infection. This clonotype has a handful of counts. TCRdb recomputed calls from the reads with MiXCR, one row per CDR3 protein. The sample consists of around 290,000 distinct CDR3 sequences, over 20% of them appearing once. This CDR3 has 13 amino acids. Germline lookup yields CDR1 SQVTM and CDR2 ANQGSEA. With 7 bases clipped from V and 8 bases from J, the junction kept 11 bases outside the gene matches. The chain combines TRBV29-1 with TRBJ2-4; 7 bases map to TRBD2. The source is a human donor in good health (CMV status not recorded). Some clones in this sample may be carry-over from other donors' samples. Sequencing used PBMCs. CDR3: CSGSGFGGDIQYF. As DNA, the CDR3 is TGCAGCGGTAGCGGTTTTGGGGGGGACATTCAGTACTTC.